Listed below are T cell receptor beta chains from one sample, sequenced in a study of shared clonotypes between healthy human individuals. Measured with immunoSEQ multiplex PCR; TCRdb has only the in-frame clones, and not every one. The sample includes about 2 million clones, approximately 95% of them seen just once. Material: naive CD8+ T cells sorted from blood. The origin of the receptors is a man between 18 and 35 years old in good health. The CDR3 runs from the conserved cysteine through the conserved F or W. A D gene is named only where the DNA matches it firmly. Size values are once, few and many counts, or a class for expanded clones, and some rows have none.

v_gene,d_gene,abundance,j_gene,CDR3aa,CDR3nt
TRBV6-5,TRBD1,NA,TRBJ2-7,CASSEIGGDEQYF,TGTGCCAGCAGTGAGATAGGGGGCGACGAGCAGTACTTC
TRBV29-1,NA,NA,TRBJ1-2,CSVEVQGKGDYGYTF,TGCAGCGTTGAAGTCCAGGGGAAGGGGGACTATGGCTACACCTTC
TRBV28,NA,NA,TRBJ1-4,CASSPLPGGTNEKLFF,TGTGCCAGCAGTCCGCTTCCGGGGGGAACTAATGAAAAACTGTTTTTT
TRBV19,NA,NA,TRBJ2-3,CASSMWVGGTDTQYF,TGTGCCAGTAGTATGTGGGTGGGAGGTACAGATACGCAGTATTTT
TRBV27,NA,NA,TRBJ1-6,CASSLRGSGSPLHF,TGTGCCAGCAGTTTAAGGGGATCTGGATCACCCCTCCACTTT
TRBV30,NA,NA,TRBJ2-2,CAWSSPFHTGELFF,TGTGCCTGGAGTTCTCCATTCCACACCGGGGAGCTGTTTTTT
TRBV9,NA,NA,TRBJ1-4,CASSVEFSTNEKLFF,TGTGCCAGCAGCGTCGAGTTTTCAACTAATGAAAAACTGTTTTTT
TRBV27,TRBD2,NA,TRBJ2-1,CASSLSWTSSFNEQFF,TGTGCCAGCAGTTTATCCTGGACTAGTAGCTTCAATGAGCAGTTCTTC
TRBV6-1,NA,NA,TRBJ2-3,CASSEMGGLDTQYF,TGTGCCAGCAGTGAAATGGGGGGACTGGATACGCAGTATTTT
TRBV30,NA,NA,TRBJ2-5,CARADDGGETQYF,TGTGCCCGGGCAGACGATGGGGGGGAGACCCAGTACTTC
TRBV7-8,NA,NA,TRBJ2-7,CASSPGGLHYEQYF,TGTGCCAGCAGCCCTGGGGGGTTACACTACGAGCAGTACTTC
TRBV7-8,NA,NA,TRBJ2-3,CASSSPGLTTDTQYF,TGTGCCAGCAGCTCCCCCGGACTCACCACAGATACGCAGTATTTT
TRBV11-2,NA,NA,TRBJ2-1,CASSSPGGHNEQFF,TGTGCCAGCAGCTCCCCTGGGGGGCACAATGAGCAGTTCTTC
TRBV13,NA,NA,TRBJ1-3,CASRGGGPLSGNTIYF,TGTGCCAGCAGGGGTGGGGGACCACTCTCTGGAAACACCATATATTTT
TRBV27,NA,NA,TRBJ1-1,CASSLQGKNTEAFF,TGTGCCAGCAGTTTACAGGGGAAGAACACTGAAGCTTTCTTT
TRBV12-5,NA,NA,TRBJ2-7,CASGTGGGPYEQYF,TGTGCTAGTGGGACTGGGGGCGGGCCCTACGAGCAGTACTTC
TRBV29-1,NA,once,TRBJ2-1,CSVETYEQFF,TGCAGCGTTGAGACCTATGAGCAGTTCTTC
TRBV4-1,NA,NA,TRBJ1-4,CASSQVLFFNEKLFF,TGCGCCAGCAGCCAAGTTCTGTTCTTCAATGAAAAACTGTTTTTT
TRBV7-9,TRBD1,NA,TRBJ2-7,CASSRRQGAFNEQYF,TGTGCCAGCAGCCGACGACAGGGGGCGTTTAACGAGCAGTACTTC
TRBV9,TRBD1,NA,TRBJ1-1,CASRGQGTEAFF,TGTGCCAGCAGGGGACAGGGGACTGAAGCTTTCTTT
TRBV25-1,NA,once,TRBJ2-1,CASSTRAHNEQFF,TGTGCCAGCAGCACCCGGGCCCACAATGAGCAGTTCTTC
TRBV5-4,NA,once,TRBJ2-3,CASSLPGSGTDTQYF,TGTGCCAGCAGCCTCCCGGGTTCCGGCACAGATACGCAGTATTTT
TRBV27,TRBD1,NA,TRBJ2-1,CASSLDRSSYNEQFF,TGTGCCAGCAGTCTGGACAGGAGCTCCTACAATGAGCAGTTCTTC
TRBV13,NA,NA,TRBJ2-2,CASSSPMRGTGELFF,TGTGCCAGCAGCTCCCCCATGCGGGGCACCGGGGAGCTGTTTTTT
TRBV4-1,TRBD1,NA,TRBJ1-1,CASSSTGTEAFF,TGCGCCAGCAGCTCGACAGGGACTGAAGCTTTCTTT
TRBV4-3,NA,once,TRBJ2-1,CASSWDLALNEQFF,TGCGCCAGCTCGTGGGACTTAGCGTTGAATGAGCAGTTCTTC
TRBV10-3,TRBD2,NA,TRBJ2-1,CAISDPGGYNEQFF,TGTGCCATCAGCGACCCCGGGGGGTACAATGAGCAGTTCTTC
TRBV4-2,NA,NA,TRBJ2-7,CASSQDDLAYEQYF,TGTGCCAGCAGCCAAGATGACTTGGCCTACGAGCAGTACTTC
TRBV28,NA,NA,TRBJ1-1,CASSFSARMNTEAFF,TGTGCCAGCAGTTTTTCAGCTCGAATGAACACTGAAGCTTTCTTT
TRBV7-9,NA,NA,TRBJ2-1,CASSLARGGPSYNEQFF,TGTGCCAGCAGCTTAGCGCGAGGGGGGCCCTCCTACAATGAGCAGTTCTTC
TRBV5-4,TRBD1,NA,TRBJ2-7,CASSLTGGSIEQYF,TGTGCCAGCAGCCTAACAGGGGGTAGTATCGAGCAGTACTTC
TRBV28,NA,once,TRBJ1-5,CASSLIDSNQPQHF,TGTGCCAGCAGTTTAATCGACAGCAATCAGCCCCAGCATTTT
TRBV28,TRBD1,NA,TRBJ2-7,CASSPGQFFSYEQYF,TGTGCCAGCAGTCCGGGACAGTTCTTCTCCTACGAGCAGTACTTC
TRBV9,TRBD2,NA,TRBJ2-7,CASSVTSGTYEQYF,TGTGCCAGCAGCGTAACTAGCGGAACCTACGAGCAGTACTTC
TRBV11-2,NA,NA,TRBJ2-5,CASSPGTTYQETQYF,TGTGCCAGCAGCCCCGGGACAACGTACCAAGAGACCCAGTACTTC
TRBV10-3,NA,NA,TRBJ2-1,CAIGAGSYNEQFF,TGTGCCATCGGAGCGGGCTCCTACAATGAGCAGTTCTTC
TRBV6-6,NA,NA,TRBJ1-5,CASSWAPPGVGQPQHF,TGTGCCAGCAGCTGGGCCCCACCAGGGGTGGGTCAGCCCCAGCATTTT
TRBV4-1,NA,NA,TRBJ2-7,CASSPGQGSVYEQYF,TGCGCCAGCAGCCCCGGCCAGGGTAGTGTCTACGAGCAGTACTTC
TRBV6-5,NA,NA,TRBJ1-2,CASSYRETGNGYTF,TGTGCCAGCAGTTACCGGGAGACGGGGAATGGCTACACCTTC
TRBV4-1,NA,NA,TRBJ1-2,CASSQASGVAGGYTF,TGCGCCAGCAGCCAAGCATCGGGGGTTGCAGGTGGCTACACCTTC
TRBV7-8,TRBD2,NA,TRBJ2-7,CASSLRLAGAVNKRTYEQYF,TGTGCCAGCAGCTTACGGCTAGCGGGAGCGGTAAACAAGCGAACCTACGAGCAGTACTTC
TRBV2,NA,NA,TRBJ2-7,CASSDGGNIPYEQYF,TGTGCCAGCAGTGACGGGGGAAATATTCCCTACGAGCAGTACTTC
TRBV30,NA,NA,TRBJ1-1,CAWITDGTEAFF,TGTGCCTGGATTACGGACGGCACTGAAGCTTTCTTT
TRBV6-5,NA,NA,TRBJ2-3,CASSFLGVNTQYF,TGTGCCAGCAGTTTCTTGGGGGTAAATACGCAGTATTTT
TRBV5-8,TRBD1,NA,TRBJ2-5,CASSWDREAGTQYF,TGTGCCAGCAGCTGGGACAGGGAAGCGGGGACCCAGTACTTC
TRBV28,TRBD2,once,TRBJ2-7,CASSSQRRGAYEQYF,TGTGCCAGCAGTTCCCAGCGTCGGGGGGCCTACGAGCAGTACTTC
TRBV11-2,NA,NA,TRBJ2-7,CASSLTEKSYEQYF,TGTGCCAGCAGCTTGACGGAAAAGTCCTACGAGCAGTACTTC
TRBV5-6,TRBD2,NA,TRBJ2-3,CASSWGTSGRSADTQYF,TGTGCCAGCAGCTGGGGGACTAGCGGGAGATCCGCAGATACGCAGTATTTT
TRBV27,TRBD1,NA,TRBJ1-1,CASSAGQGGTEAFF,TGTGCCAGCAGTGCGGGACAGGGGGGCACTGAAGCTTTCTTT
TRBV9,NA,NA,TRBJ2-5,CASSGEAGFGETQYF,TGTGCCAGCAGCGGAGAGGCAGGGTTTGGGGAGACCCAGTACTTC
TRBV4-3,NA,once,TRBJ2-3,CASSQALADTQYF,TGCGCCAGCAGCCAAGCCTTGGCAGATACGCAGTATTTT
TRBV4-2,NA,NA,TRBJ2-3,CASSQDRLVFPDTQYF,TGTGCCAGCAGCCAAGATCGACTAGTTTTCCCAGATACGCAGTATTTT
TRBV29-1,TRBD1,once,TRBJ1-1,CSVRTGSNTEAFF,TGCAGCGTCCGGACAGGTTCGAACACTGAAGCTTTCTTT
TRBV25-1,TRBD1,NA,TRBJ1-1,CASSDSGQGWSPTEAFF,TGTGCCAGCAGTGATTCCGGACAGGGTTGGTCCCCCACTGAAGCTTTCTTT